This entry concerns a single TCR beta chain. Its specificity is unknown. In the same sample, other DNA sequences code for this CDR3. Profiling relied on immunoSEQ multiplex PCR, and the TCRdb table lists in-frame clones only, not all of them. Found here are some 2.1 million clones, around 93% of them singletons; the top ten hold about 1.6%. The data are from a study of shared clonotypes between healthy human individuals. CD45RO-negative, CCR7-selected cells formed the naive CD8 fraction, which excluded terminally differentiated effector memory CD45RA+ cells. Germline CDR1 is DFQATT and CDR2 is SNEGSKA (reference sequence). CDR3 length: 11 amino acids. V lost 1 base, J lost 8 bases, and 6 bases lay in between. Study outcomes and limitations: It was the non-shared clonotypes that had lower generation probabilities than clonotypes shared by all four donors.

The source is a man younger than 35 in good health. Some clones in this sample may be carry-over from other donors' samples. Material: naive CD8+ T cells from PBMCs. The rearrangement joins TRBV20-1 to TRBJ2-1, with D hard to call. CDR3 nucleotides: TGCAGTGCTAGAGTGGGGTATGAGCAGTTCTTC. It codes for CSARVGYEQFF.